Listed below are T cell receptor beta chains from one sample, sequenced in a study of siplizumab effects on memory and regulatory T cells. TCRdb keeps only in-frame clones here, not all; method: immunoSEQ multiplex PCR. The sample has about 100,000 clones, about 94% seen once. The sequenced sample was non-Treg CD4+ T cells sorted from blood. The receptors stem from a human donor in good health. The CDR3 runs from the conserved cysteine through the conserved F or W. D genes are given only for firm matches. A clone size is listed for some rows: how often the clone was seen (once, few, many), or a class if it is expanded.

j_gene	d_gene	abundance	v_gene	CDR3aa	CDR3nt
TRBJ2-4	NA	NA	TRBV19	CASSIDPGTKNIQYF	TGTGCCAGTAGTATAGATCCAGGGACCAAAAACATTCAGTACTTC
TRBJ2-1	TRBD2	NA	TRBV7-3	CASSRGLAGNNEQFF	TGTGCCAGCAGCCGCGGACTAGCGGGAAACAATGAGCAGTTCTTC
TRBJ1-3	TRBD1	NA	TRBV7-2	CASSSKGTGAGNTIYF	TGTGCCAGCAGCTCAAAAGGGACAGGGGCTGGAAACACCATATATTTT
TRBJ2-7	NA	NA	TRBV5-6	CASSLGGMYEQYF	TGTGCCAGCAGCTTAGGGGGTATGTACGAGCAGTACTTC
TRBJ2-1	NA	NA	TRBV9	CASSAFNEQFF	TGTGCCAGCAGCGCCTTCAATGAGCAGTTCTTC
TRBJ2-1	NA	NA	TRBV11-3	CASSLRQNEQFF	TGTGCCAGCAGCTTACGGCAGAATGAGCAGTTCTTC
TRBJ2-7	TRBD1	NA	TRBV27	CASSRNPGQGYEQYF	TGTGCCAGCAGTAGGAACCCGGGACAGGGGTACGAGCAGTACTTC
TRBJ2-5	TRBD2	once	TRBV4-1	CASSQGRTSGSSETQYF	TGCGCCAGCAGCCAGGGCAGGACTAGCGGGAGTAGTGAGACCCAGTACTTC
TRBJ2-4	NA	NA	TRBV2	CASGGTPKNIQYF	TGTGCCTCAGGGGGGACACCGAAAAACATTCAGTACTTC
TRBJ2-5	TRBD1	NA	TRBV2	CASRLDRGGETQYF	TGTGCCAGCAGACTTGACAGGGGGGGAGAGACCCAGTACTTC
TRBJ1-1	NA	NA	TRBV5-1	CASSWGNRNTEAFF	TGCGCCAGCAGCTGGGGCAACAGGAACACTGAAGCTTTCTTT
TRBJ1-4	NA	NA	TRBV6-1	CASSDRVANEKLFF	TGTGCCAGCAGTGACCGGGTCGCTAATGAAAAACTGTTTTTT
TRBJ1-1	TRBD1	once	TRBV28	CASSSYRGLRNTEAFF	TGTGCCAGCAGTTCCTATAGGGGGCTAAGGAACACTGAAGCTTTCTTT
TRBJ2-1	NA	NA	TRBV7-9	CASSQPLGTYNEQFF	TGTGCCAGCAGCCAACCCTTGGGCACCTACAATGAGCAGTTCTTC
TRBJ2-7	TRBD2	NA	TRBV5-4	CASADIFAGALSYEQYF	TGTGCCAGCGCCGATATTTTCGCGGGAGCTTTGTCCTACGAGCAGTACTTC
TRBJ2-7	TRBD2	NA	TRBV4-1	CASSPQFRREGFYEQYF	TGCGCCAGCAGCCCACAATTCCGGAGGGAGGGATTCTACGAGCAGTACTTC
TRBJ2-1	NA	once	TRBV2	CASSEPLGKGPGPYNEQFF	TGTGCCAGCAGTGAACCCCTCGGGAAGGGACCCGGACCCTACAATGAGCAGTTCTTC
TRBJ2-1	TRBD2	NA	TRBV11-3	CASSLGLVSGAYNEQFF	TGTGCCAGCAGCTTAGGGTTGGTCAGCGGGGCTTACAATGAGCAGTTCTTC
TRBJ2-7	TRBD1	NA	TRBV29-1	CSGRDSSYEQYF	TGCAGCGGCCGGGACAGCTCCTACGAGCAGTACTTC
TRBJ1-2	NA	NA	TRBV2	CASSVESLYGYTF	TGTGCCAGCAGTGTGGAATCACTCTATGGCTACACCTTC
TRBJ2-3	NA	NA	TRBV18	CASSPLNIGTDTQYF	TGTGCCAGCTCACCACTTAACATCGGCACAGATACGCAGTATTTT
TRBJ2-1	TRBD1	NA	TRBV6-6	CASSRRDRDEQFF	TGTGCCAGCAGCCGACGGGACAGGGACGAGCAGTTCTTC
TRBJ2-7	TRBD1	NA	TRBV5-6	CASSLDRTGRYEQYF	TGTGCCAGCAGCTTGGATAGGACAGGGAGATACGAGCAGTACTTC
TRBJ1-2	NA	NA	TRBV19	CASNGGSRGYGYTF	TGTGCCAGTAATGGAGGCTCAAGGGGCTATGGCTACACCTTC
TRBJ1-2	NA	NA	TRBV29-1	CSVNPGSYGYTF	TGCAGCGTGAACCCGGGAAGCTATGGCTACACCTTC
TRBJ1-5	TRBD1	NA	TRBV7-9	CASSLVPGQGAPSNQPQHF	TGTGCCAGCAGCTTAGTCCCTGGACAGGGGGCGCCGAGCAATCAGCCCCAGCATTTT
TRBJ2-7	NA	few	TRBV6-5	CASSSTFATYEQYF	TGTGCCAGCAGTTCCACCTTTGCGACCTACGAGCAGTACTTC
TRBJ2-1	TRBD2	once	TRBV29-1	CSVGGLAGVLDEQFF	TGCAGCGTGGGGGGACTAGCGGGAGTATTGGATGAGCAGTTCTTC
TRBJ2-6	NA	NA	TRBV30	CAWTTDHLNVLTF	TGTGCCTGGACAACGGACCATCTCAACGTCCTGACTTTC
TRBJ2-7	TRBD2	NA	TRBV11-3	CASSPGGKTSGNEQYF	TGTGCCAGCAGCCCAGGAGGGAAGACTAGCGGGAACGAGCAGTACTTC
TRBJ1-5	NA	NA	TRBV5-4	CASSIWAGNQPQHF	TGTGCCAGCAGCATATGGGCAGGCAATCAGCCCCAGCATTTT
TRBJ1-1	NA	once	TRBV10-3	CAISIRGTEAFF	TGTGCCATCAGTATACGGGGCACTGAAGCTTTCTTT
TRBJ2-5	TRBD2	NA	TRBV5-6	CASTVGLAGAAKTQYF	TGTGCCAGCACCGTCGGACTAGCGGGAGCGGCAAAGACCCAGTACTTC
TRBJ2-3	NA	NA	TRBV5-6	CASSLGRRDTQYF	TGTGCCAGCAGCTTGGGCAGGAGAGATACGCAGTATTTT
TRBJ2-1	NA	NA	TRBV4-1	CASSHGYVGGHYNEQFF	TGCGCCAGCAGCCACGGTTACGTAGGGGGACACTACAATGAGCAGTTCTTC
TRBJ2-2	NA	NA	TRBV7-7	CASSLGTQNTGELFF	TGTGCTAGCAGCTTGGGAACTCAGAACACCGGGGAGCTGTTTTTT
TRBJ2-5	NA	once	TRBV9	CASSKYQETQYF	TGTGCCAGCAGCAAGTACCAAGAGACCCAGTACTTC
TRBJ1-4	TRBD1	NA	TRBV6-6	CASERDRANERLFF	TGTGCCAGCGAGAGGGACAGGGCCAATGAAAGGCTGTTTTTT
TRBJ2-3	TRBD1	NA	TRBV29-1	CSVQGVIDTQYF	TGCAGCGTCCAGGGGGTTATAGATACGCAGTATTTT
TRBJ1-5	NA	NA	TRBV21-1	CASSKDNREESNQPQHF	TGTGCCAGCAGCAAAGATAACAGGGAAGAGAGCAATCAGCCCCAGCATTTT
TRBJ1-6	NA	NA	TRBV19	CASSSTRTSGGSPLHF	TGTGCCAGTAGTAGCACCCGGACATCAGGCGGATCACCCCTCCACTTT
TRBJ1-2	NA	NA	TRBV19	CASSNRDYGYTF	TGTGCCAGTAGTAACAGGGACTATGGCTACACCTTC
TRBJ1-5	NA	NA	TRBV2	CASSAGAGGGQPQHF	TGTGCCAGCAGTGCCGGCGCGGGAGGCGGTCAGCCCCAGCATTTT
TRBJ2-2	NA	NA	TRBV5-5	CASSLGHSNTGELFF	TGTGCCAGCAGCCTCGGACATTCGAACACCGGGGAGCTGTTTTTT
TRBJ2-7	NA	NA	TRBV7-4	CASSLGRGPTGEQYF	TGTGCCAGCAGCTTAGGGCGGGGGCCTACCGGGGAGCAGTACTTC
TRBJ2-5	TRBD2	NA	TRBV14	CASSQGLTSGKETQYF	TGTGCCAGCAGCCAAGGGCTTACTAGCGGGAAAGAGACCCAGTACTTC
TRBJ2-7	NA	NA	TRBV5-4	CASSRDNEWKQYF	TGTGCCAGCAGTCGGGACAACGAATGGAAGCAGTACTTC
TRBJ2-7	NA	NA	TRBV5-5	CASSLQGYEQYF	TGTGCCAGCAGCCTACAGGGTTACGAGCAGTACTTC
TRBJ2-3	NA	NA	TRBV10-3	CAISDATRDSRTDTQYF	TGTGCCATCAGTGACGCGACTAGAGACTCCCGCACAGATACGCAGTATTTT
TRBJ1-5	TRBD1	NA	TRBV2	CASSVPWTGNQPQHF	TGTGCCAGCAGTGTACCGTGGACAGGTAATCAGCCCCAGCATTTT
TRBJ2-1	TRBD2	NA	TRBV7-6	CASSTGEKGLAGGSLNEQFF	TGTGCCAGCAGCACTGGCGAGAAGGGACTAGCGGGAGGATCGCTCAATGAGCAGTTCTTC
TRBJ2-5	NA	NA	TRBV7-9	CASSLAIRAGQETQYF	TGTGCCAGCAGCTTAGCCATTAGGGCAGGCCAAGAGACCCAGTACTTC